These 3 T cell receptor beta chains originate from one sample sequenced in a study of CD8 T cells in Susac syndrome. Random hexamers were used to reverse transcribe an amount of roughly 0.5 to 1 ug RNA. TCRdb ran MiXCR on the immunoSEQ multiplex PCR reads and lists one entry per CDR3 protein. The sample holds approximately 160,000 distinct CDR3 sequences, around 95% seen once. The sequenced material came from CD4+ T cells from PBMCs. Receptor source: a human donor with Susac syndrome.

This clonotype appeared a single time. The V call is TRBV6-2 or TRBV6-3, the J call TRBJ1-6; D uncertain. CDR3 length equals 14 residues. From germline, CDR1 is MNHEY and CDR2 SVGEGT. Trimming took 2 bases from V and 7 from J, leaving 9 bases between them. The DNA of the CDR3 is TGTGCCAGCAGTTACGGAGCCCCGAATTCACCCCTCCACTTT. As protein: CASSYGAPNSPLHF.

V and J are TRBV12-3 or TRBV12-4 and TRBJ2-7, with D hard to call. Between the trimmed V and J ends, which lost 6 bases and 0 bases, there was a span of 9 bases. This CDR3 contains 13 residues. CDR3 in DNA: TGTGCCAGCAGGGACCTCTACTCCTACGAGCAGTACTTC. It translates to CASRDLYSYEQYF.

This chain connects TRBV3-1 to TRBJ1-5; D possibly corresponds to TRBD1 (5 bases). Trimming pared 4 bases from V and 0 bases from J, leaving 7 bases between. The CDR3 spans 14 residues. The V gene's germline CDR1 is LGHDT and CDR2 YNNKEL (reference sequence). The DNA of the CDR3 is TGTGCCAGCAGCCGGGACTATAGCAATCAGCCCCAGCATTTT. This gives the protein CASSRDYSNQPQHF.